The rows below give T cell receptor beta chains drawn from one sample of a study of blood T cell repertoires in COVID-19. TCRdb's table, derived via immunoSEQ multiplex PCR, lists solely in-frame clones and lacks some. Among around 97,000 clones listed, approximately 82% were seen once. The sequenced material came from peripheral blood. These receptor sequences come from a man between 65 and 85 years old with acute or convalescent COVID-19. CDR3s include the opening cysteine and the closing phenylalanine or tryptophan. A D gene is named only where the DNA matches it firmly. Clone sizes are given selectively: once, few, many, or a class where the clone is expanded.

V gene: TRBV9
clone size: NA
J gene: TRBJ2-1
D gene: TRBD2
CDR3 protein: CASSPRLAGGLSSYNEQFF
CDR3 DNA: TGTGCCAGCAGCCCACGACTAGCGGGGGGGCTTAGCTCCTACAATGAGCAGTTCTTC

V gene: TRBV5-1
clone size: NA
J gene: TRBJ2-7
D gene: NA
CDR3 protein: CASSEFSLIYEQYF
CDR3 DNA: TGCGCCAGCAGCGAGTTTAGCTTAATCTACGAGCAGTACTTC

V gene: TRBV18
clone size: NA
J gene: TRBJ2-1
D gene: TRBD2
CDR3 protein: CASSPPGLAGGQFF
CDR3 DNA: TGTGCCAGCTCACCACCGGGACTAGCGGGGGGGCAGTTCTTC

V gene: TRBV3-1/TRBV3-2
clone size: once
J gene: TRBJ2-1
D gene: NA
CDR3 protein: CASSQIGYNEQFF
CDR3 DNA: TGTGCCAGCAGCCAGATCGGGTACAATGAGCAGTTCTTC

V gene: TRBV4-1
clone size: NA
J gene: TRBJ1-1
D gene: NA
CDR3 protein: CASSLLGGGRINTEAFF
CDR3 DNA: TGCGCCAGCAGCCTACTAGGCGGGGGGAGGATAAACACTGAAGCTTTCTTT

V gene: TRBV28
clone size: once
J gene: TRBJ2-7
D gene: NA
CDR3 protein: CASSSTVPYEQYF
CDR3 DNA: TGTGCCAGCAGTTCGACAGTCCCCTACGAGCAGTACTTC

V gene: TRBV9
clone size: many
J gene: TRBJ2-2
D gene: TRBD1
CDR3 protein: CASSDRTGGTGELFF
CDR3 DNA: TGTGCCAGCAGCGATCGGACAGGAGGAACCGGGGAGCTGTTTTTT

V gene: TRBV2
clone size: NA
J gene: TRBJ2-1
D gene: TRBD2
CDR3 protein: CASSVPSGGPPNEQFF
CDR3 DNA: TGTGCCAGCAGTGTACCTAGCGGGGGGCCCCCCAATGAGCAGTTCTTC

V gene: TRBV7-3
clone size: NA
J gene: TRBJ1-1
D gene: TRBD1
CDR3 protein: CASSLRAGGMNTEAFF
CDR3 DNA: TGTGCCAGCAGCTTACGGGCAGGGGGCATGAACACTGAAGCTTTCTTT

V gene: TRBV7-3
clone size: NA
J gene: TRBJ2-2
D gene: TRBD1
CDR3 protein: CASSLLNPGQGGSSNTGELFF
CDR3 DNA: TGTGCCAGCAGCCTACTTAATCCGGGACAGGGGGGTTCTTCGAACACCGGGGAGCTGTTTTTT

V gene: TRBV9
clone size: NA
J gene: TRBJ2-2
D gene: NA
CDR3 protein: CASSPSLAGELFF
CDR3 DNA: TGTGCCAGCAGCCCGAGCTTGGCCGGGGAGCTGTTTTTT

V gene: TRBV7-3
clone size: once
J gene: TRBJ1-2
D gene: NA
CDR3 protein: CASSLSDSGGYTF
CDR3 DNA: TGTGCCAGCAGCTTAAGTGATTCGGGGGGCTACACCTTC

V gene: TRBV7-9
clone size: NA
J gene: TRBJ2-7
D gene: TRBD2
CDR3 protein: CASSSGTSGRRDEQYF
CDR3 DNA: TGTGCCAGCAGCTCAGGGACTAGCGGGAGGAGGGACGAGCAGTACTTC

V gene: TRBV18
clone size: NA
J gene: TRBJ1-1
D gene: NA
CDR3 protein: CASSPTGNTEAFF
CDR3 DNA: TGTGCCAGCTCACCAACAGGAAACACTGAAGCTTTCTTT

V gene: TRBV7-2
clone size: NA
J gene: TRBJ2-7
D gene: TRBD2
CDR3 protein: CASSSGLAATYEQYF
CDR3 DNA: TGTGCCAGCAGCTCAGGACTAGCGGCAACCTACGAGCAGTACTTC

V gene: TRBV7-2
clone size: NA
J gene: TRBJ1-1
D gene: TRBD1
CDR3 protein: CASSFRQGITEAFF
CDR3 DNA: TGTGCCAGCAGCTTTCGACAGGGGATCACTGAAGCTTTCTTT

V gene: TRBV7-9
clone size: NA
J gene: TRBJ2-1
D gene: TRBD1
CDR3 protein: CASSFPSTGGYGQFF
CDR3 DNA: TGTGCCAGCAGCTTCCCCTCGACAGGGGGTTATGGGCAGTTCTTC

V gene: TRBV28
clone size: NA
J gene: TRBJ1-2
D gene: NA
CDR3 protein: CASTQGYGYTF
CDR3 DNA: TGTGCCAGCACGCAGGGGTATGGCTACACCTTC

V gene: TRBV29-1
clone size: once
J gene: TRBJ2-7
D gene: TRBD1
CDR3 protein: CSVNTGTGSYEQYF
CDR3 DNA: TGCAGCGTAAACACCGGGACAGGGAGCTACGAGCAGTACTTC

V gene: TRBV4-3
clone size: NA
J gene: TRBJ2-7
D gene: NA
CDR3 protein: CASSPERPGRSEQYF
CDR3 DNA: TGCGCCAGCAGCCCCGAACGACCAGGGAGGAGCGAGCAGTACTTC

V gene: TRBV30
clone size: NA
J gene: TRBJ1-1
D gene: TRBD1
CDR3 protein: CACFRGRVSTEAFF
CDR3 DNA: TGTGCCTGCTTCAGGGGGCGCGTGAGCACTGAAGCTTTCTTT

V gene: TRBV3-1/TRBV3-2
clone size: NA
J gene: TRBJ1-2
D gene: NA
CDR3 protein: CASSFTGANYGYTF
CDR3 DNA: TGTGCCAGCAGCTTTACGGGAGCTAACTATGGCTACACCTTC

V gene: TRBV28
clone size: NA
J gene: TRBJ1-1
D gene: NA
CDR3 protein: CASSVGGTNTEAFF
CDR3 DNA: TGTGCCAGCAGCGTAGGGGGAACGAACACTGAAGCTTTCTTT

V gene: TRBV6-5
clone size: NA
J gene: TRBJ1-4
D gene: TRBD1
CDR3 protein: CASSYQTGRGEKLFF
CDR3 DNA: TGTGCCAGCAGTTACCAGACAGGGCGGGGTGAAAAACTGTTTTTT

V gene: TRBV29-1
clone size: few
J gene: TRBJ1-1
D gene: TRBD1
CDR3 protein: CSVEQGASPEAFF
CDR3 DNA: TGCAGCGTTGAACAGGGGGCGAGTCCTGAAGCTTTCTTT

V gene: TRBV19
clone size: few
J gene: TRBJ1-6
D gene: TRBD1
CDR3 protein: CASRGDRDSPLHF
CDR3 DNA: TGTGCCAGTAGGGGGGACAGGGACTCACCCCTCCACTTT

V gene: TRBV5-1
clone size: NA
J gene: TRBJ2-3
D gene: TRBD1
CDR3 protein: CASSWDRDTDTQYF
CDR3 DNA: TGCGCCAGCAGCTGGGACAGGGACACAGATACGCAGTATTTT

V gene: TRBV5-6
clone size: NA
J gene: TRBJ1-5
D gene: TRBD1
CDR3 protein: CASSLFVDRGTGGNQPQHF
CDR3 DNA: TGTGCCAGCAGCTTGTTCGTGGACAGGGGGACGGGTGGCAATCAGCCCCAGCATTTT

V gene: TRBV11-2
clone size: NA
J gene: TRBJ2-1
D gene: TRBD2
CDR3 protein: CASTSPSGGPGEQFF
CDR3 DNA: TGTGCCAGTACTTCTCCCTCGGGGGGGCCAGGGGAGCAGTTCTTC

V gene: TRBV5-4
clone size: NA
J gene: TRBJ2-3
D gene: NA
CDR3 protein: CASSLDGGDGTDTQYF
CDR3 DNA: TGTGCCAGCAGCTTGGACGGCGGGGATGGGACAGATACGCAGTATTTT

V gene: TRBV7-3
clone size: NA
J gene: TRBJ2-1
D gene: TRBD2
CDR3 protein: CASSPSSGRLRNEQFF
CDR3 DNA: TGTGCCAGCAGCCCCAGTAGCGGGAGATTGCGGAATGAGCAGTTCTTC

V gene: TRBV6-6
clone size: NA
J gene: TRBJ2-1
D gene: TRBD2
CDR3 protein: CATAGGAANEQFF
CDR3 DNA: TGTGCCACCGCGGGAGGAGCGGCCAATGAGCAGTTCTTC

V gene: TRBV19
clone size: NA
J gene: TRBJ2-5
D gene: NA
CDR3 protein: CASTSGVPYQETQYF
CDR3 DNA: TGTGCCAGCACATCAGGGGTCCCGTACCAAGAGACCCAGTACTTC

V gene: TRBV9
clone size: NA
J gene: TRBJ2-1
D gene: TRBD2
CDR3 protein: CASSVVPGGGTNEQFF
CDR3 DNA: TGTGCCAGCAGCGTAGTTCCCGGGGGGGGTACTAATGAGCAGTTCTTC

V gene: TRBV6-6
clone size: NA
J gene: TRBJ1-2
D gene: TRBD1
CDR3 protein: CASSYQGQGGSFGYTF
CDR3 DNA: TGTGCCAGCAGTTACCAAGGACAGGGAGGAAGTTTTGGCTACACCTTC

V gene: TRBV7-9
clone size: NA
J gene: TRBJ1-1
D gene: NA
CDR3 protein: CASSLGGINTEAFF
CDR3 DNA: TGTGCCAGCAGCTTAGGCGGGATCAACACTGAAGCTTTCTTT

V gene: TRBV15
clone size: NA
J gene: TRBJ1-4
D gene: NA
CDR3 protein: CATSRRQSTNEKLFF
CDR3 DNA: TGTGCCACCAGCAGAAGACAGTCAACTAATGAAAAACTGTTTTTT

V gene: TRBV2
clone size: NA
J gene: TRBJ2-1
D gene: TRBD1
CDR3 protein: CASSDRTGYNEQFF
CDR3 DNA: TGTGCCAGCAGTGACCGGACAGGTTACAATGAGCAGTTCTTC

V gene: TRBV30
clone size: NA
J gene: TRBJ2-1
D gene: NA
CDR3 protein: CAWSVHVYNEQFF
CDR3 DNA: TGTGCCTGGAGTGTACACGTGTACAATGAGCAGTTCTTC

V gene: TRBV5-1
clone size: NA
J gene: TRBJ1-2
D gene: TRBD1
CDR3 protein: CASSQTGGEGYTF
CDR3 DNA: TGCGCCAGCAGCCAGACAGGGGGCGAAGGCTACACCTTC

V gene: TRBV12-3/TRBV12-4
clone size: NA
J gene: TRBJ1-4
D gene: TRBD1
CDR3 protein: CASSRQGRLFF
CDR3 DNA: TGTGCCAGCAGTCGACAGGGAAGACTGTTTTTT

V gene: TRBV7-2
clone size: NA
J gene: TRBJ1-2
D gene: TRBD1
CDR3 protein: CASSSGTGGYGYTF
CDR3 DNA: TGTGCCAGCAGCTCTGGGACAGGGGGCTATGGCTACACCTTC